Listed here are 20 T cell receptor beta chains from one sample, sequenced in a study of metastatic and nonmetastatic thyroid tumors. TCRdb re-clonotyped the PCR reads via MiXCR. The table shows about 42,000 clones, with 12% occurring only once. Patients underwent thyroid surgery, and none had received any treatment before it. The source material was blood. The receptors shown here come from a male donor with papillary thyroid cancer or a benign thyroid nodule (not recorded which). Some clones in this sample may be carry-over from other donors' samples.

This clone was seen at least ten times. The identical CDR3 is also encoded by other nucleotide sequences in the sample. The gene calls are TRBV9 and TRBJ2-1; 11 positions match TRBD2. The CDR3 covers 16 residues. V shed 0 bases and J 3 bases; nucleotides not matched to a gene: 2. Germline V lookup: CDR1 SGDLS, CDR2 YYNGEE. The CDR3 region is CASSVGGLADYNEQFF. For the CDR3, the DNA is TGTGCCAGCAGCGTAGGGGGACTAGCGGACTACAATGAGCAGTTCTTC.

This clone was found many times. V and J are TRBV11-3 and TRBJ1-1, with TRBD1 identical over 7 bases. CDR1 and CDR2 (germline): SGHNT, YENEEA. The CDR3 loop spans 13 amino acids. Trimming removed 6 bases from V and 5 bases from J; junction bases left unmatched: 6. This CDR3 is CASSYTGVTEAFF. Written as DNA, the CDR3 is TGTGCCAGCAGTTATACAGGGGTTACTGAAGCTTTCTTT.

This chain links TRBV28 with TRBJ1-5; no reliable D call. The CDR3 runs to 13 residues. V was cut by 6 bases and J by 3 bases, with 9 bases left in between. Germline lookup yields CDR1 MDHEN and CDR2 SYDVKM. This CDR3 reads CASRNGLNQPQHF. The CDR3 nucleotides are TGTGCCAGCAGAAATGGTCTCAATCAGCCCCAGCATTTT.

The chain carries TRBV20-1 and TRBJ2-3; perhaps D is TRBD1 or TRBD2 (7 bases each). CDR1 DFQATT and CDR2 SNEGSKA come from the germline V gene (reference sequence). Trimming shortened V by 1 base and J by 4 bases, and 18 bases separated the two germline ends. This CDR3 spans 16 amino acids. DNA of the CDR3: TGCAGTGCTAGAGGCTCGACAGGGAGGGTCCCAGATACGCAGTATTTT. This translates into CSARGSTGRVPDTQYF.

This clone was seen many times. The chain combines TRBV6-2 or TRBV6-3 with TRBJ1-1; D unclear. V was clipped by 1 base and J by 0 bases, with 6 bases between them. The CDR3 consists of 14 residues. In germline, CDR1 is MNHEY, CDR2 SVGEGT. CDR3 nucleotide sequence: TGTGCCAGCAGTTACTGGGCGGTGAACACTGAAGCTTTCTTT. It translates to CASSYWAVNTEAFF.

This clone came up a few times. A single base separates this from a much larger clone, so it may be a read error. The sample holds other DNA sequences that translate to the same CDR3. This chain uses TRBV20-1 with TRBJ1-1, with 7 nucleotides matching TRBD1. Per the germline V gene, CDR1 is DFQATT and CDR2 is SNEGSKA (reference sequence). This CDR3 has 15 amino acids. CDR3 nucleotides: TGCAGTGCTAGGCGGACAGGAGCAATGAACACTGAAGCCTTCTTT. It yields the protein CSARRTGAMNTEAFF.

This clone occurred many times. This same CDR3 is encoded by further DNA sequences in the sample. This sequence joins TRBV27 and TRBJ1-6; maybe TRBD1 (6 bases). Germline CDR1 and CDR2: MNHEY and SMNVEV (reference sequence). Trimming took 4 bases from V and 0 from J, leaving 13 bases between them. This CDR3 is built from 17 residues. For the CDR3, the DNA is TGTGCCAGCAGTTCTCGGGGGGGCAGCTCCTATAATTCACCCCTCCACTTT. Residues: CASSSRGGSSYNSPLHF.

This clone was recorded at least ten times. J is TRBJ2-7 and V is TRBV4-2, with D tentatively TRBD2 (5 bases). Per germline, CDR1 LGHNA and CDR2 YNFKEQ. V shed 0 bases and J shed 5 bases, with 17 bases lying between them. There are 16 residues in the CDR3. The CDR3, as DNA: TGTGCCAGCAGCCAAGATAGGGAGATCCCGTGGGACGAGCAGTACTTC. Translation gives CASSQDREIPWDEQYF.

About this clone itself: This could be a read error, since a much larger clone is one nucleotide away. This sequence joins TRBV30 and TRBJ1-1; tentatively, D is TRBD1 (5 bases). Germline V gives CDR1 GTSNPN, CDR2 SVGIG (reference sequence). The ends were cut back, 7 bases at V and 7 bases at J, with 16 bases in the middle. The CDR3 runs 12 residues. The CDR3 coding sequence is TGTGCCTCGTACAGGTTCGTCGGTGAAGCTTTCTTT. It codes for CASYRFVGEAFF.

This clone was seen many times. This sequence joins TRBV5-4 and TRBJ2-7, with D unclear. The V and J ends lost 4 bases and 2 bases respectively, with 13 bases between them. Germline V lookup: CDR1 SGHNT, CDR2 YYREEE (reference sequence). The CDR3 is 14 residues long. DNA for the CDR3: TGTGCCAGCAGCGCCGGGTCTACAACCTACGAGCAGTACTTC. It specifies CASSAGSTTYEQYF.

The rearrangement uses TRBV5-1 and TRBJ2-1, with 13 bases identical to TRBD2. The J segment lost 9 bases and the V segment lost 3 bases, leaving 9 bases of the junction unmatched. The V gene's germline CDR1 is SGHRS and CDR2 YFSETQ. This CDR3 spans 16 amino acids. The CDR3 loop is CASSSEGLAGIGEQFF. CDR3 nucleotides: TGCGCCAGCAGCTCGGAGGGACTAGCGGGAATCGGTGAGCAGTTCTTC.

V gene TRBV18 combines with J gene TRBJ2-3; 13 bases map to TRBD2. CDR3 length equals 21 residues. CDR1 and CDR2 (germline): KGHSH, LQKENI. V shed 8 bases and J 0 bases; nucleotides not matched to a gene: 20. In DNA, the CDR3 is TGTGCCAGCACCCACCGACCCCTGAGAGGGACTAGCGGGGCGAGCACAGATACGCAGTATTTT. The encoded protein is CASTHRPLRGTSGASTDTQYF.

This clone was counted ten times or more. The V and J genes are TRBV20-1 and TRBJ1-6; D gene unclear. Trimming left V 2 bases short and J 7 bases short, with 9 bases between. Germline V gene sequence: CDR1 DFQATT, CDR2 SNEGSKA (reference sequence). The CDR3 is 13 amino acids. The CDR3 sequence is CSARKVRNSPLHF. Written as DNA, the CDR3 is TGCAGTGCTAGAAAGGTTCGGAATTCACCCCTCCACTTT.

In its sample, this clone was seen many times. V is TRBV19 and J is TRBJ2-3; D gene ambiguous. V lost 3 bases and J lost 1, with 5 bases in between. CDR1 and CDR2 from the germline V gene are LNHDA and SQIVND (reference sequence). The CDR3 is 13 amino acids. As DNA, the CDR3 is TGTGCCAGTAGTATGCTGGGCACAGATACGCAGTATTTT. Its protein is CASSMLGTDTQYF. Complete variable domain (other parts from reference TRBV19 and TRBJ2-3): DGGITQSPKYLFRKEGQNVTLSCEQNLNHDAMYWYRQDPGQGLRLIYYSQIVNDFQKGDIAEGYSVSREKKESFPLTVTSAQKNPTAFYLCASSMLGTDTQYFGPGTRLTVL.

This clone has more than one count but fewer than ten. The junction and the germline gene differ at one end; a read error may be behind it. CDR3 nucleotide sequence: TGTGCCAGCATTTTAGGTGGTACAGGGTCCGAGCAGTACTTC. This sequence encodes CASILGGTGSEQYF. The chain couples TRBV12-3 or TRBV12-4 to TRBJ2-7, with D possibly being TRBD1 (6 bases). The CDR3 has 14 residues.

This clone was detected only a few times. The chain links TRBV20-1 to TRBJ2-1; TRBD2 matches 12 bases. The junction had 14 bases not matched to a gene; V was cut back by 4 bases and J by 7 bases. The CDR3 extends over 17 amino acids. Per germline, CDR1 DFQATT and CDR2 SNEGSKA (reference sequence). The CDR3 reads CSANGASGRATGNEQFF. For the CDR3, the DNA is TGCAGTGCTAACGGTGCTAGCGGGAGGGCCACGGGGAATGAGCAGTTCTTC.

This clone was counted a few times. The genes are TRBV28 and TRBJ2-2; D is perhaps TRBD2 (5 bases). The germline V gene encodes CDR1 MDHEN and CDR2 SYDVKM. CDR3 length: 14 residues. V dropped 7 bases and J dropped 7 bases, with 16 bases sitting between them. In DNA form, the CDR3 reads TGTGCCAGCATGCTGACGGGGTTTAACGGGGAGCTGTTTTTT. It specifies CASMLTGFNGELFF.

The rearrangement links TRBV5-4 to TRBJ2-6, with D tentatively TRBD2 (6 bases). The CDR3 is 18 residues long. V was shortened by 3 bases and J by 0 bases, with 16 bases between the two germline ends. Per germline, CDR1 SGHNT and CDR2 YYREEE (reference sequence). The CDR3 DNA follows: TGTGCCAGCAGCTCTCAGCTGACAGCGGGCTCTGGGGCCAACGTCCTGACTTTC. It specifies CASSSQLTAGSGANVLTF.

The chain has TRBV28 and TRBJ1-6; D might be TRBD1 (5 bases). The V end was cut by 7 bases, the J end by 7 bases, with 17 bases between. Germline CDR1 MDHEN, CDR2 SYDVKM. The CDR3 runs 15 residues. The CDR3 DNA reads TGTGCCAGCATCCCCGGGGTGGAGGGGAATTCACCCCTCCACTTT. Translated: CASIPGVEGNSPLHF.

About this clone itself: Sequence at one end of the junction differs from germline and may be a read error. Other DNA sequences from this sample encode an identical CDR3 as well. V is TRBV9 and J is TRBJ1-6, with 7 nucleotides matching TRBD1. This CDR3 is 17 amino acids long. Germline assignment: CDR1 SGDLS and CDR2 YYNGEE. The CDR3 protein is CASSPSRGGGWNSPLHF. Written as DNA, the CDR3 is TGTGCCAGCAGCCCGAGCAGGGGGGGGGGCTGGAATTCACCCCTCCACTTC.